Given below is one T cell receptor (beta chain) in context. Produced via immunoSEQ multiplex PCR; TCRdb's table is partial and in-frame only. The sample has about 76,000 clones, around 83% seen once. It was during active infection that Seattle patients were enrolled and then longitudinally followed. These data are taken from a study of blood T cell repertoires in COVID-19. Study at large: Specimens from acute and convalescent COVID-19 originated in the United States, Italy and Spain. The analysed material was cDNA or gDNA that came from T cells, B-cell-depleted T cells, or PBMCs.

The CDR3 loop spans 16 amino acids. The germline V gene has CDR1 SGHRS and CDR2 YFSETQ. Trimming shortened V by 2 bases and J by 2 bases, and 15 bases separated the two germline ends. This rearrangement joins TRBV5-1 to TRBJ2-3; possible D gene TRBD1, 6 bases. Sequencing input: peripheral blood. The TCR originated in a man in his sixties with COVID-19, enrolled during active disease. The CDR3 spells CASSLQGNRLTDTQYF. CDR3 nucleotides: TGCGCCAGCAGCTTACAGGGAAATAGGCTCACAGATACGCAGTATTTT.